The clone carrying this TCR beta chain was counted between two and nine times. Its antigen remains unidentified. Sample time point: pre-sensitization, week 0. Sample treatment: therapeutic diphenylcyclopropenone sensitization with weekly scalp DPC. Germline V gene data show CDR1 as LNHNV and CDR2 as YYDKDF (reference sequence). This CDR3 is 16 amino acids long. Trimming took 3 bases from V and 4 from J, leaving 15 bases between them. These data belong to a study of human T cells and chemical hapten exposure. Regarding the study as a whole: Patch test score was positively correlated with the counts of TCRs that had expanded at PT1.

Using its own MiXCR run on the RACE reads, TCRdb lists one record per CDR3 protein. Altogether approximately 260,000 distinct CDR3 sequences are present, more than 6.5% being singletons, with the ten largest covering 2% to 2.5%. The sample in question was whole blood, obtained in connection with sensitization to the hapten diphenylcyclopropenone (DPC). The TCR sequence derives from a woman between 35 and 50 years old with alopecia areata. Some clones in this sample may be carry-over from other donors' samples. The J gene is TRBJ2-2, the V gene TRBV15, with D possibly called TRBD1 or TRBD2 (5 bases each). In DNA, the CDR3 is TGTGCCACCAGCAGCGAAGGGACGGCGGGCACCGGGGAGCTGTTTTTT. This gives the protein CATSSEGTAGTGELFF.